Shown below are 9 T cell receptor beta chains from a single sample sequenced in a study of T cells in localized non-small cell lung cancer. Clones were read by immunoSEQ multiplex PCR, and TCRdb kept only the in-frame ones, dropping some. This table holds fewer than 75,000 clones, approximately 84% found once. This specimen was peripheral blood, taken before any cancer treatment. The origin of the receptors is a female donor older than 55 with stage I lung adenocarcinoma.

V is TRBV6-1 and J is TRBJ1-2; no firm D call. CDR1 MNHNS and CDR2 SASEGT come from the germline V gene. This CDR3 has 12 residues. CDR3: CASAVGTYGYTF. In nucleotides, the CDR3 is TGTGCGAGCGCAGTAGGTACCTATGGCTACACCTTC.

The V call is TRBV11-2, the J call TRBJ1-1; 7 nucleotides match TRBD1. CDR1 is SGHAT and CDR2 is FQNNGV in the germline V gene. The CDR3 has 15 amino acids. Losses at the gene ends were 5 bases for V and 2 bases for J; bases not matched to a gene: 8. As DNA, the CDR3 is TGTGCCAGCAGCCGCACATACAGGGGTAACACTGAAGCTTTCTTT. Translation: CASSRTYRGNTEAFF.

The rearrangement joins TRBV27 to TRBJ2-1; TRBD2 matches at 9 bases. CDR1 and CDR2 from the germline V gene are MNHEY and SMNVEV (reference sequence). CDR3 length equals 14 residues. The V segment lost 10 bases and the J segment 0 bases; nucleotides outside the gene matches: 4. The CDR3 loop is CATAAGGSYNEQFF. The DNA for the CDR3 is TGTGCCACCGCAGCGGGAGGCTCCTACAATGAGCAGTTCTTC.

The chain carries TRBV11-1 and TRBJ2-7, with 7 bases matching TRBD1. The trim removed 3 bases at V and 2 bases at J, leaving 7 bases unmatched. The CDR3 runs to 15 residues. Germline V gene sequence: CDR1 SGHAT, CDR2 FQDESV (reference sequence). The CDR3 is CASSFYTGTAYEQYF. In DNA, the CDR3 is TGTGCCAGCAGCTTTTATACCGGGACAGCCTACGAGCAGTACTTC.

This chain connects TRBV9 to TRBJ2-1; D possibly corresponds to TRBD2 (5 bases). This CDR3 has 14 residues. Germline V gene sequence: CDR1 SGDLS, CDR2 YYNGEE. V lost 4 bases and J lost 6, with 14 bases in between. As DNA, the CDR3 is TGTGCCAGCAGCCCTCCACTAGTATTCAATGAGCAGTTCTTC. This gives the protein CASSPPLVFNEQFF.

This chain joins TRBV19 and TRBJ2-1; tentatively, D is TRBD1 (6 bases). The CDR3 has 15 amino acids. Germline V gives CDR1 LNHDA, CDR2 SQIVND (reference sequence). V lost 7 bases and J 2 bases, leaving 15 bases between the germline ends. For the CDR3, the DNA is TGTGCCAGTACCTACAGGGCCAACGCCTACAATGAGCAGTTCTTC. It encodes CASTYRANAYNEQFF.

The CDR3: CASSASGTGVTDTQYF. The CDR3 coding sequence is TGTGCCAGCAGTGCATCCGGGACAGGGGTTACAGATACGCAGTATTTT. The chain combines TRBV6-1 with TRBJ2-3; 10 bases are a match to TRBD1. Trimming at V came to 4 bases and at J to 3 bases, leaving 7 bases not matched to a gene. Germline V CDR1 and CDR2: MNHNS, SASEGT. CDR3 length: 16 amino acids.

This chain connects TRBV5-1 to TRBJ2-7, with D perhaps TRBD2 (5 bases). CDR1 SGHRS and CDR2 YFSETQ come from the germline V gene. There are 14 residues in the CDR3. V was pared by 0 bases and J by 7 bases, with 14 bases between. CDR3 coding DNA: TGCGCCAGCAGCTTGGGACTACTTACTGGGGAGCAGTACTTC. Encoded protein: CASSLGLLTGEQYF.

This clone was recorded only once. This chain links TRBV19 with TRBJ2-3; 12 bases fit TRBD1. This CDR3 contains 16 residues. Germline V lookup: CDR1 LNHDA, CDR2 SQIVND (reference sequence). Trimming cost V 5 bases and J 4 bases; bases outside gene matches: 7. The CDR3 bases are TGTGCCAGTAGTTCTCAACGGGACAGGGGGCCAGATACGCAGTATTTT. Protein sequence: CASSSQRDRGPDTQYF.